This T cell receptor (beta chain) was sequenced during a study of cytomegalovirus exposure and HLA in healthy donors. Primers for the PCR totalled 60 Vbeta and 13 Jbeta. This table comes from immunoSEQ multiplex PCR, and its TCRdb copy is limited to in-frame clones, with some not included. Of 100,000 to 150,000 clones listed, 75% are singletons. This CDR3 region has 16 residues. The V gene's germline CDR1 is KGHSH and CDR2 LQKENI. V gave up 0 bases and J gave up 0 bases, with 11 bases separating them. The clonotype originates from a woman between 50 and 59 years old in good health and CMV-seronegative. Sequencing was done on a sample of PBMCs. The chain couples TRBV18 to TRBJ1-1; possible D gene TRBD1, 6 bases. CDR3 in amino acids: CASSPPSGAMNTEAFF. The CDR3 nucleotides read TGTGCCAGCTCACCACCATCAGGGGCCATGAACACTGAAGCTTTCTTT. Together with reference TRBV18 and TRBJ1-1, the CDR3 gives the full variable domain: NAGVMQNPRHLVRRRGQEARLRCSPMKGHSHVYWYRQLPEEGLKFMVYLQKENIIDESGMPKERFSAEFPKEGPSILRIQQVVRGDSAAYFCASSPPSGAMNTEAFFGQGTRLTVV.